These 27 T cell receptor beta chains share one sample of origin, sequenced in a study of cytomegalovirus exposure and HLA in healthy donors (dated by TCRdb to the late 2010s). The method was the immunoSEQ multiplex PCR assay. The multiplex PCR relied on a mix of 60 forward primers for TCR Vbeta segments and 13 reverse primers for TCR Jbeta segments. The table comes from immuneACCESS by way of TCRdb, which keeps in-frame sequences with V and J called. Part of the clones is missing from these tables; in studies checked, under half for an unresolved V gene and the rest for unknown reasons. The sample contains 250,000 to 300,000 clones, 92% of them found a single time. Around 1.7% of the sample is taken by the ten largest. The sample consisted of PBMCs. All receptors derive from a girl aged 2-10 years in good health and CMV-seronegative.

The V and J genes are TRBV19 and TRBJ1-1, with a possible D match to TRBD1 (5 bases). This CDR3 has 15 residues. In germline, CDR1 is LNHDA, CDR2 SQIVND (reference sequence). V lost 2 bases to trimming and J lost 1 base, with 11 bases between them. The CDR3 nucleotides are TGTGCCAGTAGTATAAGGGGCGGCCAGAACACTGAAGCTTTCTTT. It is translated as CASSIRGGQNTEAFF.

In its sample, this clone was seen once. This sample also contains other DNA sequences that code for the same CDR3. The chain uses TRBV6-1 and TRBJ2-7; the D is unclear. Trimming cost V 2 bases and J 3 bases, with 5 bases left between them. The CDR3 totals 12 residues. The germline V gene encodes CDR1 MNHNS and CDR2 SASEGT. The CDR3: CASSERGYEQYF. CDR3 coding DNA: TGTGCCAGCAGTGAACGCGGCTACGAGCAGTACTTC.

The chain combines TRBV13 with TRBJ2-5; D possibly corresponds to TRBD1 (6 bases). Germline CDR1 and CDR2: PRHDT and FYEKMQ (reference sequence). This CDR3 region has 14 residues. The V end lost 3 bases, the J end lost 4 bases, and 12 bases lay between the germline ends. The CDR3 region is CASSLSVGGETQYF. In nucleotides, the CDR3 is TGTGCCAGCAGCTTGAGCGTAGGGGGAGAGACCCAGTACTTC. Complete variable domain (other parts from reference TRBV13 and TRBJ2-5): AAGVIQSPRHLIKEKRETATLKCYPIPRHDTVYWYQQGPGQDPQFLISFYEKMQSDKGSIPDRFSAQQFSDYHSELNMSSLELGDSALYFCASSLSVGGETQYFGPGTRLLVL.

The chain recombines TRBV6-1 with TRBJ1-4, with a weak D call TRBD1 (5 bases). This CDR3 comprises 18 residues. Germline V gives CDR1 MNHNS, CDR2 SASEGT. V gave up 0 bases and J gave up 4 bases, with 18 bases separating them. The CDR3 DNA reads TGTGCCAGCAGTGAAGCTAAGGGGCGGGGGGTTTTTAATGAAAAACTGTTTTTT. Its protein is CASSEAKGRGVFNEKLFF.

The rearrangement links TRBV9 to TRBJ2-5; a weak D match, TRBD2 (7 bases). CDR1 SGDLS and CDR2 YYNGEE come from the germline V gene. Trimming removed 0 bases at V and 3 bases at J, with 12 bases between. CDR3 length: 15 amino acids. As DNA, the CDR3 is TGTGCCAGCAGCGTAGTAGGGGGGGGGAAAGAGACCCAGTACTTC. Its translation: CASSVVGGGKETQYF.

This rearrangement joins TRBV2 to TRBJ1-3, with D maybe TRBD1 (5 bases). CDR3 length: 14 residues. Per germline, CDR1 SNHLY and CDR2 FYNNEI. Trimming removed 4 bases from V and 3 bases from J, with 10 bases in between. Here the CDR3 reads CASSVQGVGNTIYF. The CDR3 DNA is TGTGCCAGCAGTGTTCAAGGGGTTGGAAACACCATATATTTT.

This clone was recorded once. The rearrangement uses TRBV10-3 and TRBJ2-7; D may be TRBD1 (7 bases). V lost 9 bases and J 3 bases, leaving 21 bases between the germline ends. The CDR3 is 15 amino acids. CDR1 and CDR2 (germline): ENHRY, SYGVKD. The CDR3 DNA is TGTGCCATATCCCAAAACGCGGGACAGTTCTACGAGCAGTACTTC. Its protein is CAISQNAGQFYEQYF.

The chain couples TRBV6-1 to TRBJ1-5; D is unclear. Trimming removed 7 bases at V and 2 bases at J, with 12 bases between. The germline V gene encodes CDR1 MNHNS and CDR2 SASEGT. The CDR3 extends over 14 amino acids. The CDR3 is CASTQSRGNQPQHF. The CDR3 coding sequence is TGTGCCAGCACCCAATCGCGAGGCAATCAGCCCCAGCATTTT.

The chain combines TRBV5-4 with TRBJ2-5, with a possible D match to TRBD2 (6 bases). This CDR3 comprises 15 residues. Germline V gives CDR1 SGHNT, CDR2 YYREEE (reference sequence). Trimming took off 0 bases at V and 5 bases at J, with 14 bases between the two ends. The CDR3 is CASSLVLGGAETQYF. CDR3 nucleotides: TGTGCCAGCAGCTTGGTGCTCGGGGGAGCGGAGACCCAGTACTTC. Supplemented by reference TRBV5-4 and TRBJ2-5, the full variable domain reads ETGVTQSPTHLIKTRGQQVTLRCSSQSGHNTVSWYQQALGQGPQFIFQYYREEENGRGNFPPRFSGLQFPNYSSELNVNALELDDSALYLCASSLVLGGAETQYFGPGTRLLVL.

The chain uses TRBV27 and TRBJ2-3, with 9 bases matching TRBD2. J gave up 5 bases and V 2 bases, and 8 bases lay outside the gene matches. Per germline, CDR1 MNHEY and CDR2 SMNVEV (reference sequence). The CDR3 sequence is 16 residues long. The CDR3 DNA is TGTGCCAGCAGTTTACTTAGCGGGAGAATGTTAGATACGCAGTATTTT. Residues: CASSLLSGRMLDTQYF.

Notes on this clone: The same CDR3 is also encoded by other DNA sequences in this sample. The rearrangement joins TRBV5-1 to TRBJ1-2, with D possibly being TRBD1 (6 bases). Trimming removed 2 bases at V and 3 bases at J, with 8 bases between. This CDR3 is 13 amino acids long. Germline V gene lookup returns CDR1 SGHRS and CDR2 YFSETQ. CDR3 protein: CASSLQGDYGYTF. CDR3 DNA sequence: TGCGCCAGCAGCTTACAGGGCGACTATGGCTACACCTTC.

V and J are TRBV28 and TRBJ1-2; maybe TRBD1 (5 bases). V lost 4 bases, J lost 9 bases, and 18 bases lay in between. This CDR3 is 14 amino acids long. Germline lookup yields CDR1 MDHEN and CDR2 SYDVKM. The CDR3 loop reads CASSWASAGTSYTF. The CDR3 coding sequence is TGTGCCAGCAGTTGGGCGTCGGCGGGGACTAGCTACACCTTC.

The V and J genes are TRBV29-1 and TRBJ2-5; tentatively, D is TRBD1 (6 bases). The CDR3 spans 13 residues. V lost 6 bases and J 3 bases, leaving 14 bases between the germline ends. CDR1 is SQVTM, CDR2 ANQGSEA, per germline. The CDR3 sequence is CSVEFAGEETQYF. CDR3 in DNA: TGCAGCGTGGAATTTGCAGGGGAAGAGACCCAGTACTTC. The variable domain in full, completed from reference TRBV29-1 and TRBJ2-5, reads SAVISQKPSRDICQRGTSLTIQCQVDSQVTMMFWYRQQPGQSLTLIATANQGSEATYESGFVIDKFPISRPNLTFSTLTVSNMSPEDSSIYLCSVEFAGEETQYFGPGTRLLVL.

V gene TRBV7-6 combines with J gene TRBJ2-7; tentative D call: TRBD1 (6 bases). The germline V gene encodes CDR1 SGHVS and CDR2 FNYEAQ. V lost 1 base, J lost 2 bases, and 21 bases lay in between. CDR3 length: 18 amino acids. Here the CDR3 reads CASSLVELQGLRPYEQYF. The CDR3 DNA is TGTGCCAGCAGCTTAGTAGAGTTACAGGGCCTCCGGCCCTACGAGCAGTACTTC.

The J gene is TRBJ2-3, the V gene TRBV30; D is possibly TRBD2 (7 bases). The V and J ends lost 0 bases and 5 bases respectively, with 12 bases between them. CDR1 GTSNPN and CDR2 SVGIG come from the germline V gene (reference sequence). The CDR3 loop spans 14 amino acids. The chain's CDR3 is CAWSVQGGRDTQYF. In nucleotides, the CDR3 is TGTGCCTGGAGTGTACAGGGCGGGAGAGATACGCAGTATTTT.

This clone was detected only once. V is TRBV5-1 and J is TRBJ2-4, with no clear D. CDR3 length: 15 residues. Germline CDR1 is SGHRS and CDR2 is YFSETQ. V lost 0 bases to trimming and J lost 7 bases, with 14 bases between them. The CDR3 reads CASSLDVVVGNIQYF. CDR3 sequence (DNA): TGCGCCAGCAGCTTGGACGTAGTAGTCGGGAACATTCAGTACTTC. The full variable domain, rest sourced from reference TRBV5-1 and TRBJ2-4, is KAGVTQTPRYLIKTRGQQVTLSCSPISGHRSVSWYQQTPGQGLQFLFEYFSETQRNKGNFPGRFSGRQFSNSRSEMNVSTLELGDSALYLCASSLDVVVGNIQYFGAGTRLSVL.

The CDR3 spells CATSRKGQGNEKLFF. As DNA, the CDR3 is TGTGCCACCAGCAGGAAGGGACAGGGCAATGAAAAACTGTTTTTT. The genes are TRBV15 and TRBJ1-4; 9 nucleotides match TRBD1. Germline assignment: CDR1 LNHNV and CDR2 YYDKDF (reference sequence). Unmatched junction bases numbered 4, after V lost 3 bases and J lost 5 bases. This CDR3 spans 15 amino acids.

This chain connects TRBV19 to TRBJ2-2; 11 bases match TRBD1. The germline V gene encodes CDR1 LNHDA and CDR2 SQIVND (reference sequence). V shed 5 bases and J 6 bases; nucleotides not matched to a gene: 8. The CDR3 has 16 amino acids. CDR3 DNA: TGTGCCAGTAGTTTCGGACAGGGGGCATTTTCCGGGGAGCTGTTTTTT. It translates to CASSFGQGAFSGELFF.

The CDR3 is CASSDLNTGANVLTF. The CDR3 nucleotides read TGTGCCAGCAGTGACTTAAATACTGGGGCCAACGTCCTGACTTTC. The rearrangement links TRBV6-4 to TRBJ2-6; D is uncertain. This CDR3 has 15 residues. The V gene's germline CDR1 is MRHNA and CDR2 SNTAGT. The V gene lost 1 base and the J gene lost 2 bases, with 6 bases spanning the gap.

This chain joins TRBV5-4 and TRBJ1-6, with TRBD1 matching 8 bases. The CDR3 runs to 16 residues. Germline assignment: CDR1 SGHNT and CDR2 YYREEE (reference sequence). Losses at the gene ends were 1 base for V and 2 bases for J; bases not matched to a gene: 2. The chain's CDR3 is CASSLTGGTYNSPLHF. The CDR3 coding sequence is TGTGCCAGCAGCTTGACAGGGGGGACCTATAATTCACCCCTCCACTTT.

This clone was recorded once. The chain combines TRBV7-2 with TRBJ1-5, with TRBD1 matching 10 bases. From germline, CDR1 is SGHTA and CDR2 FQGNSA. V lost 1 base to trimming and J lost 3 bases; unmatched junction nucleotides: 3. The CDR3 length is 16 residues. The CDR3 is CASSLVGTGVNQPQHF. CDR3 nucleotide sequence: TGTGCCAGCAGCTTAGTCGGGACAGGGGTCAATCAGCCCCAGCATTTT.

J is TRBJ1-4 and V is TRBV7-2, with TRBD1 identical over 10 bases. CDR1 and CDR2 (germline): SGHTA, FQGNSA. CDR3 size: 15 residues. V gave up 5 bases and J gave up 7 bases; unmatched junction bases: 7. The CDR3 nucleotides read TGTGCCAGCAGCCAAAGGACAGGGGGGACTGAAAAACTGTTTTTT. Protein product: CASSQRTGGTEKLFF.

The chain employs TRBV5-4 and TRBJ2-7; TRBD1 matches 8 bases. This CDR3 region has 14 residues. The germline V gene has CDR1 SGHNT and CDR2 YYREEE (reference sequence). V was clipped by 0 bases and J by 1 base; unmatched bases: 0. CDR3 in amino acids: CASSLGQGSYEQYF. CDR3 DNA sequence: TGTGCCAGCAGCTTGGGACAGGGGTCCTACGAGCAGTACTTC.

The V call is TRBV29-1, the J call TRBJ2-7; 8 bases are a match to TRBD2. CDR1 and CDR2 from the germline V gene are SQVTM and ANQGSEA. The V segment lost 6 bases and the J segment 0 bases; nucleotides outside the gene matches: 13. The CDR3 spans 16 residues. CDR3 nucleotide sequence: TGCAGCGTGGGGGGGATCCAGACTAGCGCCTCCTACGAGCAGTACTTC. Protein: CSVGGIQTSASYEQYF.

V and J are TRBV6-5 and TRBJ2-7; TRBD1 matches at 8 bases. Losses at the gene ends were 4 bases for V and 0 bases for J; bases not matched to a gene: 5. Germline CDR1 reads MNHEY; CDR2 reads SVGAGI. The CDR3 is made up of 15 amino acids. CDR3 residues: CASSSTGGYSYEQYF. The CDR3 nucleotides read TGTGCCAGCAGTTCTACAGGGGGTTACTCCTACGAGCAGTACTTC.

Here the CDR3 DNA reads TGCGCCAGCAGCTTCAACATCCGGGACACCTACACCGGGGAGCTGTTTTTT. Translation: CASSFNIRDTYTGELFF. The chain employs TRBV5-1 and TRBJ2-2, with a weak D call TRBD1 (6 bases). V was clipped by 2 bases and J by 3 bases, with 17 bases between them. The CDR3 has 17 residues. The germline CDR1 and CDR2 sequences are SGHRS and YFSETQ. Variable domain in full (rest from reference TRBV5-1 and TRBJ2-2): KAGVTQTPRYLIKTRGQQVTLSCSPISGHRSVSWYQQTPGQGLQFLFEYFSETQRNKGNFPGRFSGRQFSNSRSEMNVSTLELGDSALYLCASSFNIRDTYTGELFFGEGSRLTVL.

The CDR3 bases are TGTGCCAGCAGTGATATGAGTAAAACTTACTCTGGGGCCAACGTCCTGACTTTC. This sequence encodes CASSDMSKTYSGANVLTF. The genes are TRBV6-1 and TRBJ2-6; D gene ambiguous. The CDR3 contains 18 residues. CDR1 is MNHNS and CDR2 is SASEGT in the germline V gene. V lost 3 bases and J lost 0, with 15 bases in between.